These 12 T cell receptor beta chains originate from one sample sequenced in a study of CD8+ T cells in alopecia areata. Sequencing used cDNA as its template, made by extracting RNA and reverse transcribing it. Data came from immunoSEQ multiplex PCR; TCRdb stores just in-frame clones and leaves some out. The sample has around 250,000 clones, 65% to 70% seen once. Specimen: CD4+ T cells sorted from blood, collected at week 0. These receptors all stem from a human donor with alopecia areata.

The chain is built from TRBV29-1 and TRBJ2-5; D perhaps matches TRBD2 (5 bases). Germline V gene lookup returns CDR1 SQVTM and CDR2 ANQGSEA. The V end lost 8 bases, the J end lost 2 bases, and 15 bases lay between the germline ends. The CDR3 loop spans 13 amino acids. CDR3 nucleotides: TGCAGCACACTTCGGGATCGTCAAGAGACCCAGTACTTC. Translated, it gives CSTLRDRQETQYF.

The rearrangement uses TRBV15 and TRBJ2-2, with 10 bases aligning to TRBD1. The J segment lost 4 bases and the V segment lost 10 bases, leaving 6 bases of the junction unmatched. CDR1 LNHNV and CDR2 YYDKDF come from the germline V gene (reference sequence). The CDR3 covers 14 residues. In DNA, the CDR3 is TGTGCCATTGGTGGGACAGGGGCCACCGGGGAGCTGTTTTTT. Its protein is CAIGGTGATGELFF.

The CDR3 reads CASSFSSYEQYF. The CDR3 coding sequence is TGTGCCAGCAGCTTCAGCTCCTACGAGCAGTACTTC. J is TRBJ2-7 and V is TRBV11-2; D is unresolved. Trimming stripped 3 bases from V and 0 bases from J, with 3 bases between. The CDR3 sequence is 12 residues long. Germline V CDR1 and CDR2: SGHAT, FQNNGV.

The V gene is TRBV19, the J gene TRBJ2-3, with D possibly matching TRBD1 (6 bases). CDR3 length: 16 residues. Germline loops: CDR1 LNHDA, CDR2 SQIVND (reference sequence). Trimming shortened V by 5 bases and J by 1 base, and 16 bases separated the two germline ends. The CDR3 loop is CASSPIRDTGTDTQYF. In DNA form, the CDR3 reads TGTGCCAGTAGTCCTATCCGGGACACTGGCACAGATACGCAGTATTTT.

J is TRBJ2-1 and V is TRBV4-1; TRBD2 aligns across 9 bases. The CDR3 covers 15 residues. In germline, CDR1 is MGHRA, CDR2 YSYEKL. With 1 base clipped from V and 7 bases from J, the junction kept 5 bases outside the gene matches. CDR3 in amino acids: CASSQVIAGANEQFF. In nucleotides, the CDR3 is TGCGCCAGCAGCCAAGTTATAGCGGGGGCGAATGAGCAGTTCTTC.

The chain links TRBV30 to TRBJ2-2, with D possibly matching TRBD1 (6 bases). V was trimmed by 0 bases and J by 6 bases, leaving 17 bases between them. Germline V lookup: CDR1 GTSNPN, CDR2 SVGIG (reference sequence). This CDR3 has 16 amino acids. CDR3 sequence (DNA): TGTGCCTGGAGTGTAAGCTGGCAGGGGATCTCCGGGGAGCTGTTTTTT. Translated: CAWSVSWQGISGELFF.

The chain has TRBV7-2 and TRBJ2-4; maybe TRBD2 (5 bases). The CDR3 covers 15 residues. The germline CDR1 and CDR2 sequences are SGHTA and FQGNSA. The V gene lost 4 bases and the J gene lost 6 bases, with 16 bases spanning the gap. The CDR3 nucleotides read TGTGCCAGCAGCTCCCAATGGCGGGTCGGAAACATTCAGTACTTC. Translation gives CASSSQWRVGNIQYF.

CDR3 amino acids: CASSQDRSYEQYF. In DNA, the CDR3 is TGCGCCAGCAGCCAAGATCGGTCCTACGAGCAGTACTTC. This chain joins TRBV4-3 and TRBJ2-7; D not resolved. The CDR3 covers 13 residues. V was pared by 0 bases and J by 1 base, with 4 bases between. The germline gives CDR1 LGHNA, CDR2 YSLEER.

This clone was detected only a few times. V and J are TRBV29-1 and TRBJ2-5, with D possibly TRBD2 on 5 matching bases. Trimming stripped 4 bases from V and 5 bases from J, with 17 bases between. The CDR3 runs 14 residues. The germline V gene encodes CDR1 SQVTM and CDR2 ANQGSEA. Here the CDR3 DNA reads TGCAGCGTTGGATCGACTGGCCGGGGTGAGACCCAGTACTTC. Protein sequence: CSVGSTGRGETQYF.

The V call is TRBV25-1, the J call TRBJ2-5, with 12 bases fitting TRBD2. The CDR3 has 17 amino acids. Germline V gene data show CDR1 as MGHDK and CDR2 as SYGVNS. V gave up 1 base and J gave up 5 bases; unmatched junction bases: 8. DNA of the CDR3: TGTGCCAGCAGTGAATCCAAGACTAGCGGGGGAGGGGAGACCCAGTACTTC. This translates into CASSESKTSGGGETQYF.

This chain joins TRBV2 and TRBJ2-5; TRBD2 matches 8 bases. Germline CDR1 SNHLY, CDR2 FYNNEI. V lost 2 bases, J lost 3 bases, and 5 bases stayed unmatched. This CDR3 spans 15 amino acids. CDR3 region: CASSEITSGEETQYF. Written as DNA, the CDR3 is TGTGCCAGCAGTGAAATAACTAGCGGAGAAGAGACCCAGTACTTC.

The chain carries TRBV30 and TRBJ1-3; D remains unclear. CDR3 size: 15 residues. The germline V and J ends were trimmed by 0 bases and 0 bases, with 9 bases remaining between them. In germline, CDR1 is GTSNPN, CDR2 SVGIG (reference sequence). CDR3 amino acids: CAWSVLSSSGNTIYF. The CDR3 coding sequence is TGTGCCTGGAGTGTACTATCCAGCTCTGGAAACACCATATATTTT. Full variable domain (rest looked up from reference TRBV30 and TRBJ1-3): SQTIHQWPATLVQPVGSPLSLECTVEGTSNPNLYWYRQAAGRGLQLLFYSVGIGQISSEVPQNLSASRPQDRQFILSSKKLLLSDSGFYLCAWSVLSSSGNTIYFGEGSWLTVV.